Detailed here is one TCR beta chain. The data derive from a study of blood T cell repertoires in COVID-19. Study information: PBMCs, B-cell-depleted T cells, or T cells were the source of the cDNA or gDNA that made up the material.

The data were produced by immunoSEQ multiplex PCR, yet TCRdb's version contains in-frame clones alone and is incomplete. The profile covers about 240,000 clones, with roughly 85% appearing a single time and less than 4% taken by the ten largest. The CDR3 spans 19 residues. Germline CDR1 is SGHKS and CDR2 is YYEKEE (reference sequence). V dropped 4 bases and J dropped 1; count of bases not matched to a gene: 14. The V and J genes are TRBV5-5 and TRBJ2-2; 9 positions agree with TRBD1. The material sequenced was PBMCs or T cells enriched from blood (not recorded which). This TCR came from a woman aged 40 to 50 who had been exposed to COVID-19. For the CDR3, the DNA is TGTGCCAGCAGCCCCCTTAACAGGGGGCCGTCCAGGAACACCGGGGAGCTGTTTTTT. Translating it yields CASSPLNRGPSRNTGELFF.